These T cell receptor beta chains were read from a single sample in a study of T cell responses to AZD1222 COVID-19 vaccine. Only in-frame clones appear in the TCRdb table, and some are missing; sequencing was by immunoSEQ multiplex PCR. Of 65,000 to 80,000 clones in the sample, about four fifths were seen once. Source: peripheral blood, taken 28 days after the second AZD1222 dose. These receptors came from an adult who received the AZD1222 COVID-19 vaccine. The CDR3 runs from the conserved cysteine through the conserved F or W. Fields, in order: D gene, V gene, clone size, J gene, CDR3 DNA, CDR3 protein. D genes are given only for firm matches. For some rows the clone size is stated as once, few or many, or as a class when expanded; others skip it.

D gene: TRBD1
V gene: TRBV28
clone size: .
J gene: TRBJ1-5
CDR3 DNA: TGTGCCAGCAGTTCAGCCCAAGGGACAGGCAATCAGCCCCAGCATTTT
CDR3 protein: CASSSAQGTGNQPQHF

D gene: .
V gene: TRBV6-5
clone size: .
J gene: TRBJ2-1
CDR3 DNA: TGTGCCAGCAGTTACCAGGGTAGCTCCTACAATGAGCAGTTCTTC
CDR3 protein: CASSYQGSSYNEQFF

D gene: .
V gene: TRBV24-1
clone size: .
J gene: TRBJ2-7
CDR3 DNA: TGTGCCACCAGTGAACGGGAAAGCGAGCAGTACTTC
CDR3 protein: CATSERESEQYF

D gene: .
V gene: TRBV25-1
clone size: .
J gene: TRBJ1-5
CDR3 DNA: TGTGCCAGCAGTGAATATGGGGGCTATCAGCCCCAGCATTTT
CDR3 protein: CASSEYGGYQPQHF

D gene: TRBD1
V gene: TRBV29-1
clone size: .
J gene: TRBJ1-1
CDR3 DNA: TGCAGCGAGCGACAGGGGTTGGACACTGAAGCTTTCTTT
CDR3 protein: CSERQGLDTEAFF

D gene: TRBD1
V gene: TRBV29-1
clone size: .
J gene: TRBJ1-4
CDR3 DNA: TGCAGCGCCGCAGGGGGCTCAACTAATGAAAAACTGTTTTTT
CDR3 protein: CSAAGGSTNEKLFF

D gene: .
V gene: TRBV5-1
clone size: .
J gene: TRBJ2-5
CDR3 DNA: TGCGCCAGCAGCACTGACAGTACGGAGACCCAGTACTTC
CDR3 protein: CASSTDSTETQYF

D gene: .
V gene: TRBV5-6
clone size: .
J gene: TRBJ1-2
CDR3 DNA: TGTGCCAGCAGCTTGGTATCGGGCGGCTACACCTTC
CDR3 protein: CASSLVSGGYTF

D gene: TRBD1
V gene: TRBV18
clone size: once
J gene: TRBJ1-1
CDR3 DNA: TGTGCCAGCTCCCAGTGGACAGGAGCAAACACTGAAGCTTTCTTT
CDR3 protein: CASSQWTGANTEAFF

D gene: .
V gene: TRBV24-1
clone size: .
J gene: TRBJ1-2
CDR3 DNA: TGTGCCACCAGTGATTTTAAGGTCAACTATGGCTACACCTTC
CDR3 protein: CATSDFKVNYGYTF

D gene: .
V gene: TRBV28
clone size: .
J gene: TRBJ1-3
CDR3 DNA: TGTGCCAGCAGTTTATGGGGCACCATATATTTT
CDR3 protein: CASSLWGTIYF

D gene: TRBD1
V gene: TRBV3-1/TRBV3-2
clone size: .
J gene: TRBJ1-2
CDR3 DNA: TGTGCCAGCAGCCTTCAGACAGGGACAAGAAATGGCTACACCTTC
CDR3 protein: CASSLQTGTRNGYTF

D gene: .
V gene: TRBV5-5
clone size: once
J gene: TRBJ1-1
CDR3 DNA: TGTGCCAGCAGCACCAGGGACGCCAGGCTTTGGGACACTGAAGCTTTCTTT
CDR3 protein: CASSTRDARLWDTEAFF

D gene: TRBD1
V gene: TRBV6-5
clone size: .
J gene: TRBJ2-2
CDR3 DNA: TGTGCCAGCAGTTACCCGGGACAGGGCACCGGGGAGCTGTTTTTT
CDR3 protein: CASSYPGQGTGELFF

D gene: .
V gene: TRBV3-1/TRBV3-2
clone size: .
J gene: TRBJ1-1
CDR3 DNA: TGTGCCAGCAGCCCTAGAAATCGGGACACTGAAGCTTTCTTT
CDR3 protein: CASSPRNRDTEAFF

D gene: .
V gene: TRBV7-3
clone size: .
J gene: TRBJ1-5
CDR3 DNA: TGTGCCAGCAGCTTAGGTTTAAATCAGCCCCAGCATTTT
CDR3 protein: CASSLGLNQPQHF

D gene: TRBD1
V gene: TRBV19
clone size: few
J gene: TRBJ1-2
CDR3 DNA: TGTGCCAGTACCCCGAGGGGACAGGGCTATGGCTACACCTTC
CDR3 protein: CASTPRGQGYGYTF

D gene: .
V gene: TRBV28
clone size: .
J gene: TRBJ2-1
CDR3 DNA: TGTGCCAGCATTCGGTTCGGAGCGGGTGAGCAGTTCTTC
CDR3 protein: CASIRFGAGEQFF

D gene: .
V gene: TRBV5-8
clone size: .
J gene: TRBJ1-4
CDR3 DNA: TGTGCCAGCAGCTTGGAGGTAGTTAATGAAAAACTGTTTTTT
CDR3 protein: CASSLEVVNEKLFF

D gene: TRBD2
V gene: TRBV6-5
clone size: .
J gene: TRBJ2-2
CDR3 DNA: TGTGCCGGAGCTCGGGGAGGGCTTTACACCGGGGAGCTGTTTTTT
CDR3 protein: CAGARGGLYTGELFF

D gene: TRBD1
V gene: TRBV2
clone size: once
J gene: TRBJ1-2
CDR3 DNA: TGTGCCAGCAGTGAAAGGACAGGGGTTAACTATGGCTACACCTTC
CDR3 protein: CASSERTGVNYGYTF

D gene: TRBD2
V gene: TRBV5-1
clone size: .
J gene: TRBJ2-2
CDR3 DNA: TGCGCCAGCAGCGGGTCTAGCGGGAGTAGCACCGGGGAGCTGTTTTTT
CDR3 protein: CASSGSSGSSTGELFF

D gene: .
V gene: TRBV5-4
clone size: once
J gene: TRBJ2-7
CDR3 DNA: TGTGCCAGCAGCTTGGGACTGGGAGAGCAGTACTTC
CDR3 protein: CASSLGLGEQYF

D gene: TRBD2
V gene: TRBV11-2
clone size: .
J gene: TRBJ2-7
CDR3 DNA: TGTGCCAGCAGCACCGGACTAGTACGGGAGCAGTACTTC
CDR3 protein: CASSTGLVREQYF

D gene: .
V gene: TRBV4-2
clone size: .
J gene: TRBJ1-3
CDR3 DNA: TGTGCCAGCAGCCAAGACGTCAGGGGACCGCACTCTGGAAACACCATATATTTT
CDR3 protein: CASSQDVRGPHSGNTIYF

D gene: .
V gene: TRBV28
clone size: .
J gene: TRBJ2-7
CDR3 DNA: TGTGCCAGCAGTTTATTACAGGGCTACGAGCAGTACTTC
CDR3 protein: CASSLLQGYEQYF

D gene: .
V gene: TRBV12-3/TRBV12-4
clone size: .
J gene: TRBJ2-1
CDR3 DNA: TGTGCCACCAAGAGCTCCTACAATGAGCAGTTCTTC
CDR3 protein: CATKSSYNEQFF

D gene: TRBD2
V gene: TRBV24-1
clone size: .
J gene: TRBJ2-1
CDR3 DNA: TGTGCCACCGCTAGCGGGAACTACAATGAGCAGTTCTTC
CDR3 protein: CATASGNYNEQFF

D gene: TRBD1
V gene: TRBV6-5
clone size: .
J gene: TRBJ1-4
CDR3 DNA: TGTGCCACCTCGGGACAGGGACTAACTAATGAAAAACTGTTTTTT
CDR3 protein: CATSGQGLTNEKLFF

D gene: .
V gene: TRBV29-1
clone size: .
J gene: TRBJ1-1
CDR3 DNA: TGCAGCGTTGAAACGGGCGGAGACACTGAAGCTTTCTTT
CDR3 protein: CSVETGGDTEAFF

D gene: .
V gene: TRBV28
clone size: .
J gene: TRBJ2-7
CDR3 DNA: TGTGCCAGCAGTTTTGGCCAGTTCTACGAGCAGTACTTC
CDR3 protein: CASSFGQFYEQYF

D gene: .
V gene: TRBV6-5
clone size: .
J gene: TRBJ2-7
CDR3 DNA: TGTGCCAGCAGTTATTCAGACAGAATATACGAGCAGTACTTC
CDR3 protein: CASSYSDRIYEQYF

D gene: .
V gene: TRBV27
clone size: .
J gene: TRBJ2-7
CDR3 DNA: TGTGCCAGCAGCCATAGCGCTTCCTACGAGCAGTACTTC
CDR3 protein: CASSHSASYEQYF

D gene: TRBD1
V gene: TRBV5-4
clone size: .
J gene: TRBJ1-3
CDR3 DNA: TGTGCCAGCAGCCTGCACCAGGGGGCGCGAAGAAACACCATATATTTT
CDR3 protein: CASSLHQGARRNTIYF

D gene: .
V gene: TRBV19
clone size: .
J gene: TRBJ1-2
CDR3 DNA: TGTGCCAGTAGTATAGAGGGCAGAGGATATGGCTACACCTTC
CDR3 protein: CASSIEGRGYGYTF

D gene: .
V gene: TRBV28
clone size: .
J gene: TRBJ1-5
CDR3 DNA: TGTGCCAGCAGTTTACTCCGAAATCAGCCCCAGCATTTT
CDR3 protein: CASSLLRNQPQHF

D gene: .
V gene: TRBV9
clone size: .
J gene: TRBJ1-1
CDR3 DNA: TGTGCCAGCAGCGTAAATCCAGGGACTTTGAACACTGAAGCTTTCTTT
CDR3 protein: CASSVNPGTLNTEAFF

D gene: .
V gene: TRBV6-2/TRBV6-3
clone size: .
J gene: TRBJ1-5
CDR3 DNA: TGTGCCAGCAGCAGGGTTAGCAATCAGCCCCAGCATTTT
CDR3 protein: CASSRVSNQPQHF

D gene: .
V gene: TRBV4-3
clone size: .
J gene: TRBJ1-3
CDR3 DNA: TGCGCCAGCGGCCTGGATTCAGTTGGAAACACCATATATTTT
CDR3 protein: CASGLDSVGNTIYF

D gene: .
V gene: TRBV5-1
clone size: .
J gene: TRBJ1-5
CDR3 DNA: TGCGCCAGCAGCGAGGGCTTCAGCAATCAGCCCCAGCATTTT
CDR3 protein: CASSEGFSNQPQHF

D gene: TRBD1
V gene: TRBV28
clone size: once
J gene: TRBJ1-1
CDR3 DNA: TGTGCCAGCAGTTTATGGACAGGGAAGAACACTGAAGCTTTCTTT
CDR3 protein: CASSLWTGKNTEAFF

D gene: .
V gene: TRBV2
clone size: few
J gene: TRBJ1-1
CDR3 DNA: TGTGCCAGCAGTGTTCGGGGGTGGAACACTGAAGCTTTCTTT
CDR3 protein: CASSVRGWNTEAFF

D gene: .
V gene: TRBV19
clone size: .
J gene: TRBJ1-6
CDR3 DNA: TGTGCCAGTAGTATATCTAAGTGGAAGAATAATTCACCCCTCCACTTT
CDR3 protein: CASSISKWKNNSPLHF

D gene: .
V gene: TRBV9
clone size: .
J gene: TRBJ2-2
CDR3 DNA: TGTGCCAGCAGCGTAGATGGGTCCACCGGGGAGCTGTTTTTT
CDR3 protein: CASSVDGSTGELFF

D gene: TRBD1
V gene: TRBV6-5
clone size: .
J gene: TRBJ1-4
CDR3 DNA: TGTGCCAGCACCACGGAGGACAGGGATCGAGAAAAACTGTTTTTT
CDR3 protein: CASTTEDRDREKLFF

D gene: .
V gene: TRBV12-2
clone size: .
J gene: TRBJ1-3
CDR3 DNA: TGTGCAAGTCGCTTTAGTAGCCCCGGGCCCTCTGGAAACACCATATATTTT
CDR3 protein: CASRFSSPGPSGNTIYF

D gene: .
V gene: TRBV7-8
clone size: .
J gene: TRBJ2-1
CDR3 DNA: TGTGCCAGCAGCACATCCGGGACCCCGGCGGATGAGCAGTTCTTC
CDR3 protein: CASSTSGTPADEQFF

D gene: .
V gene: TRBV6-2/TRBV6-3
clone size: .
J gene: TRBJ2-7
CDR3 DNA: TGTGCCAGCAGTCTCGGACAGATGAACTACGAGCAGTACTTC
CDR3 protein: CASSLGQMNYEQYF

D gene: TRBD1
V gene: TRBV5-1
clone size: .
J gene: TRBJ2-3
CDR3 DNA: TGCGCCAGCAGAAGTGGCCGGGACAGAATTGTCACAGATACGCAGTATTTT
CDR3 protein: CASRSGRDRIVTDTQYF

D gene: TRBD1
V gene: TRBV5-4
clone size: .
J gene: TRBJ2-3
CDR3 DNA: TGTGCCAGCAGCTTGACAGGGGAAGATACGCAGTATTTT
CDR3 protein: CASSLTGEDTQYF

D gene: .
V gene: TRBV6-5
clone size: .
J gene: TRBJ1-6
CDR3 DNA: TGTGCCAGCAGTTACGGAGGGCAGTCTCCAAGGGCCCTCCACTTT
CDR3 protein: CASSYGGQSPRALHF

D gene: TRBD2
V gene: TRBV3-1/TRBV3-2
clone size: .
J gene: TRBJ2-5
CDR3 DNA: TGTGCCAGCAGCCAAGCCCCTGGGGGGGAGAAGACCCAGTACTTC
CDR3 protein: CASSQAPGGEKTQYF

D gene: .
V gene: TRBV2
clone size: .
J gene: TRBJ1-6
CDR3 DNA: TGTGCCAGCTACGGTGAGGGGAATTCACCCCTCCACTTT
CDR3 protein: CASYGEGNSPLHF

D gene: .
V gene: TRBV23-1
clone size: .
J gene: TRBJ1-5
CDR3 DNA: TGCGCCAGCACGACGCGGAGCAATCAGCCCCAGCATTTT
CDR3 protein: CASTTRSNQPQHF

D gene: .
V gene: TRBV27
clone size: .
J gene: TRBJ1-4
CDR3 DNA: TGTGCCAGCAGTCCGCGCCAAGGGGCAGTTGGTGAAAAACTGTTTTTT
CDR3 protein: CASSPRQGAVGEKLFF

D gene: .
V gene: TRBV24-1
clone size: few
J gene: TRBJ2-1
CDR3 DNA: TGTGCCACTGGTGGGGGGACCTACAATGAGCAGTTCTTC
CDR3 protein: CATGGGTYNEQFF

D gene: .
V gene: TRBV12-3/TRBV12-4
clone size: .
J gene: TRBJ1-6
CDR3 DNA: TGTGCCAGCAGTCCAGGGGAGCAATCACCCCTCCACTTT
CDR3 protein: CASSPGEQSPLHF